This record looks at one TCR beta chain sequence and its context. It lacks a known antigen. No much larger clone exists at a distance of one base, and base qualities are not known. The germline V gene supplies CDR1 ENHRY and CDR2 SYGVKD. The CDR3 contains 14 residues, cysteine and phenylalanine counted. Of all the DNA, just the CDR3 is kept, 42 bases in frame from base 1. V is pared back by 2 bases and J by 2 bases, with 6 bases lying between the germline termini. In the ViraFEST assay, PBMC were stimulated with viral peptide pools, and TCR sequencing was then used to find antigen-specific CD4+ T cell clonotypes based on their expansion. After around eleven days of culture, CD4+ T cells were isolated with the EasySep CD4+ T cell isolation kit. Participants received two doses of either the BNT162b2 or the mRNA-1273 mRNA SARS-CoV-2 vaccine. The absence of prior SARS-CoV-2 infection in healthy vaccine recipients was confirmed by negative nucleocapsid antibodies before and after vaccination. Each well held some 1.9 million PBMC cultured in IMDM containing approximately 5% human AB serum, roughly 10 IU/ml IL-2 and gentamicin, along with roughly 10 ug/ml peptides. Half of the culture medium was replaced with fresh IL-2-containing medium on days 3 and 7. Unless otherwise noted, each peptide stimulation condition was cultured in triplicate wells. Using Ficoll-Paque Plus gradient centrifugation, PBMC were separated from whole blood and then either used fresh or cryopreserved at -140C. The overlapping peptide pools covered the spike proteins of SARS-CoV-2 as well as those of the common cold coronaviruses HCoV-NL63, HCoV-OC43 and HCoV-229E. The QIAamp micro DNA kit was used to extract genomic DNA from the cultured CD4+ T cells.

Library prep was done by the immunoSEQ multiplex PCR assay. DNA from the cultured and isolated CD4+ T cells underwent TCR beta CDR3 sequencing. In the authors' own workflow: Non-productive TCR sequences were removed and reads were trimmed to the CDR3 region, keeping CDR3s of at least 7 amino acids. Antigen-specific clonotypes were identified using the MANAFEST web app by comparison of expansion in peptide wells against reference cultures. For clones to be considered positive, expansion at FDR<0.05 versus reference and all other wells, an odds ratio above 5, and a frequency above 0.1% in two replicate wells were required. A clonotype was defined as cross-reactive if the clonotype was significantly expanded both in SARS-CoV-2 spike wells and in at least one common cold coronavirus spike condition. CDR3 similarity was assessed by Levenshtein distance using the stringdist R package, and unrooted trees were constructed with ape in R 3.6.1. Sourced from immuneACCESS, this table was stored by TCRdb with only in-frame sequences that have V and J called. A share of the clones is absent; for the studies checked, an unresolved V gene accounts for under half, and the remainder has no known explanation. From that table come the V and J calls and clone size; the DNA was used to work out D and trimming. The table for this sample lists about 24,000 clones; roughly 80% of them were counted only once. The ten largest make up approximately 20% of the sample.

The data were taken from a study of vaccination effects on CD4 cells after COVID-19 (dated 2022 in TCRdb). At the level of the whole study: Across the study, the median time from the second dose to post-vaccine sampling was 72 days (range 14 to 241). The Oncomine TCR Beta short-read assay on an Illumina iSeq 100 was used to sequence cultures from other donors in the study. Altogether, roughly 10 COVID-19 convalescent patients and a handful of SARS-CoV-2-naive healthy vaccine recipients made up the full study. In both COVID-19 convalescent patients and infection-naive vaccine recipients, the study compared SARS-CoV-2 spike-specific CD4+ TCR repertoires from before mRNA vaccination with those from after it. Results the study describes overall, beyond this receptor: Marked clonal contraction was observed in both infection-induced and vaccine-induced clones at late post-vaccination timepoints, consistent with waning T cell responses. In healthy vaccine recipients, vaccine-induced clones were almost all SARS-CoV-2 mono-reactive, with only 1 of 255 being cross-reactive with common cold coronaviruses. The study was limited by a small number of convalescent patients and lacked early post-infection timepoints.

Rearrangement joined TRBV10-3 to TRBJ1-4; the D gene assignment is ambiguous. This receptor was taken from a human donor who received a COVID-19 vaccine. This material consisted of CD4+ T cells from PBMCs cultured with HCoV-NL63 spike peptides, taken after COVID-19 vaccination. In the paper's terms, the cell subset or site label means: HCoV-NL63 spike overlapping peptide pool stimulation. The CDR3 protein sequence reads: CAISERATNEKLFF. The DNA reads as follows: TGTGCCATCAGTGAGAGGGCGACTAATGAAAAACTGTTTTTT.